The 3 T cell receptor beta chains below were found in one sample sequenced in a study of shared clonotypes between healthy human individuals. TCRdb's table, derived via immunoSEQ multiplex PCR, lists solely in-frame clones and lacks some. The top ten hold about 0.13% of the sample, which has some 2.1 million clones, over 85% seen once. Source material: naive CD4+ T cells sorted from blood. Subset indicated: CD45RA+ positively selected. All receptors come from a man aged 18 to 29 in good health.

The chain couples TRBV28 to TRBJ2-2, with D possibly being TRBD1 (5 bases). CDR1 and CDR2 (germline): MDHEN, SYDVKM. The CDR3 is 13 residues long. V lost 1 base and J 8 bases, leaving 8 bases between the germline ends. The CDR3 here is CASSLFGQGELFF. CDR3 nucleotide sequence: TGTGCCAGCAGTTTATTCGGACAAGGGGAGCTGTTTTTT.

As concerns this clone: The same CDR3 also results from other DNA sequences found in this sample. CDR3 amino acids: CASSVTGTTNEKLFF. The CDR3 DNA reads as TGTGCCAGCAGTGTAACCGGGACAACTAATGAAAAACTGTTTTTT. V gene TRBV6-1 combines with J gene TRBJ1-4; D gene unclear. The CDR3 has 15 residues. Germline loops: CDR1 MNHNS, CDR2 SASEGT. The V end lost 4 bases, the J end lost 0 bases, and 9 bases lay between the germline ends.

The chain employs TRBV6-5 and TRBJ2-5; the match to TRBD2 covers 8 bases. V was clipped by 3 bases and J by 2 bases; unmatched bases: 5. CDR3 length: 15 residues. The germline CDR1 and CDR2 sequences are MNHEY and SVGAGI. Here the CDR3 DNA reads TGTGCCAGCAGTTATGGCGGGAGGACTCAAGAGACCCAGTACTTC. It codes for CASSYGGRTQETQYF.